This TCR beta chain comes out of a study of blood T cell repertoires in COVID-19. Study background: The samples span acute and convalescent COVID-19 from the United States, Italy and Spain. Nucleic acid was either cDNA or gDNA, and it came from T cells, B-cell-depleted T cells, or PBMCs.

Here immunoSEQ multiplex PCR was the method, and the copy in TCRdb shows in-frame clones only, minus some. The table includes about 200,000 clones, roughly 84% detected once. The V gene end was trimmed by 0 bases and the J gene end by 10 bases; junction bases not matched to a gene: 3. CDR3 length: 15 residues. Germline CDR1 and CDR2: MNHEY and SVGAGI. The sequence came from a man aged 50-59 years with active or convalescent COVID-19. The chain carries TRBV6-5 and TRBJ1-6; 10 bases fit TRBD1. Sequenced: peripheral blood. As DNA, the CDR3 is TGTGCCAGCAGTTACTCCGGGACAGGGGTCTCACCCCTCCACTTT. Its protein product is CASSYSGTGVSPLHF.